A selection of T cell receptor beta chains follows, all from one sample in a study of Siglec-9 on CD8 T cells in melanoma. Clones were sequenced by immunoSEQ multiplex PCR, and TCRdb holds only the in-frame ones, with some missing. This table holds tens of thousands of clones, about 80% found once. Sample: Siglec-9- CD8+ T cells sorted from blood. The receptors stem from a human donor in good health. Both conserved end residues are part of each CDR3. A D gene is named only where the DNA matches it firmly. A clone size is listed for some rows: how often the clone was seen (once, few, many), or a class if it is expanded.

v_gene	abundance	d_gene	j_gene	CDR3nt	CDR3aa
TRBV19	.	.	TRBJ2-2	TGTGCCAGTAGTATAGAGGTGCCCGTCACCGGGGAGCTGTTTTTT	CASSIEVPVTGELFF
TRBV7-2	.	TRBD1	TRBJ1-5	TGTGCCAGCAGCGCTCCGGGACAGGGGGCGTACGGCCAGCCCCAGCATTTT	CASSAPGQGAYGQPQHF
TRBV27	.	.	TRBJ2-3	TGTGCCAGCAGTTTATTGGGACGTCACGGGGGAACAGATACGCAGTATTTT	CASSLLGRHGGTDTQYF
TRBV27	.	TRBD2	TRBJ2-7	TGTGCCAGCAGTTTATTAGGCGAAGCGGGGGGGCCATTCGACGAGCAGTACTTC	CASSLLGEAGGPFDEQYF
TRBV2	.	TRBD1	TRBJ2-5	TGTGCCAGCAGTGGGGGGACAGGCCGAGAGACCCAGTACTTC	CASSGGTGRETQYF
TRBV7-2	.	TRBD2	TRBJ2-3	TGTGCCAGCAGCTTTAGCGGGGTGTTCGATACGCAGTATTTT	CASSFSGVFDTQYF
TRBV27	.	.	TRBJ1-1	TGTGCCAGCAGCCCTTCAGGGGAGGAGAACACTGAAGCTTTCTTT	CASSPSGEENTEAFF
TRBV4-1	.	.	TRBJ1-5	TGCGCCAGCAGCACCCGATCCTCAGGGGACAATCAGCCCCAGCATTTT	CASSTRSSGDNQPQHF
TRBV19	.	TRBD1	TRBJ1-2	TGTGCCAGTAAGCTGACAGGGGCGGGGTATGGCTACACCTTC	CASKLTGAGYGYTF
TRBV7-6	.	TRBD1	TRBJ2-3	TGTGCCAGCAGCCGACAGGGTGGCACAGATACGCAGTATTTT	CASSRQGGTDTQYF
TRBV4-1	.	.	TRBJ2-5	TGCGCCAGCAGCCAAGAGGGCTTTCAAGAGACCCAGTACTTC	CASSQEGFQETQYF
TRBV9	once	TRBD2	TRBJ2-1	TGTGCCAGCAGCGTTACCGGATCTAGCGGGGATTCCTACAATGAGCAGTTCTTC	CASSVTGSSGDSYNEQFF
TRBV28	.	.	TRBJ2-7	TGTGCCAGCAGTCTTTCCAACTACGAGCAGTACTTC	CASSLSNYEQYF
TRBV4-1	.	.	TRBJ2-7	TGCGCCAGCAGCCAGGTCTCGGGGGGCAACGAGCAGTACTTC	CASSQVSGGNEQYF
TRBV4-1	.	TRBD2	TRBJ2-1	TGCGCCAGCAGCCGCGGGACTAGCGACCGATACTCCTACAATGAGCAGTTCTTC	CASSRGTSDRYSYNEQFF
TRBV4-2	.	TRBD1	TRBJ2-1	TGTGCCAGCAGCCTAGACCGGGACAGGGGTTCCTATGAGCAGTTCTTC	CASSLDRDRGSYEQFF
TRBV4-2	.	.	TRBJ2-2	TGTGCCAGCAGCAAGCTAACTGAGAACACCGGGGAGCTGTTTTTT	CASSKLTENTGELFF
TRBV5-1	.	.	TRBJ2-1	TGCGCCAGCAGCTTGGGCACTCTTAGTTGGTTCTTC	CASSLGTLSWFF
TRBV27	.	TRBD2	TRBJ2-1	TGTGCCTCGGGAACTAGCGGGGGGAGCTCCTACAATGAGCAGTTCTTC	CASGTSGGSSYNEQFF
TRBV5-1	.	.	TRBJ1-2	TGCGCCAGCAGCTTGGGACGTACTTTCTATGGCTACACCTTC	CASSLGRTFYGYTF
TRBV5-1	.	TRBD2	TRBJ2-7	TGCGCCAGCAGCCGACTAGCGGGGGGAGACGAGCAGTACTTC	CASSRLAGGDEQYF
TRBV5-8	once	.	TRBJ2-2	TGTGCCAGCAGCTTGGCCGTCAATATCCTAGTGGGAGTGATAGCCGGGGAGCTGTTTTTT	CASSLAVNILVGVIAGELFF
TRBV29-1	.	.	TRBJ2-1	TGCAGCGTTGTCGCGCGAGGAGGTCGGAATGAGCAGTTCTTC	CSVVARGGRNEQFF
TRBV7-7	.	.	TRBJ2-3	TGTGCCAGCAGTCCAGACTGGCAAACAGATACGCAGTATTTT	CASSPDWQTDTQYF
TRBV27	.	.	TRBJ2-1	TGTGCCAGCACCCAGACTCCCCCGACCTACAATGAGCAGTTCTTC	CASTQTPPTYNEQFF
TRBV27	.	.	TRBJ1-2	TGTGCCAGCAGTCCCCAGAGCGGTGGGTCTAACTATGGCTACACCTTC	CASSPQSGGSNYGYTF
TRBV19	.	TRBD2	TRBJ2-3	TGTGCCAGTAGTCTACTAGCGGGAGCCACAGATACGCAGTATTTT	CASSLLAGATDTQYF
TRBV19	.	TRBD1	TRBJ2-3	TGTGCCAGTAGTAGGGACAGGAGCACAGATACGCAGTATTTT	CASSRDRSTDTQYF
TRBV9	.	.	TRBJ2-3	TGTGCCAGCAGCGTATACGGAGCAAGCACAGATACGCAGTATTTT	CASSVYGASTDTQYF
TRBV2	.	.	TRBJ1-5	TGTGCCAGCAGTGATCTTGGCAATCAGCCCCAGCATTTT	CASSDLGNQPQHF
TRBV5-1	once	TRBD1	TRBJ1-1	TGCGCCAGCAGCTTGCCAGGGGGGAACACTGAAGCTTTCTTT	CASSLPGGNTEAFF
TRBV19	few	.	TRBJ2-7	TGTGCCAGTAGTTATGGGAGGTCCTACGAGCAGTACTTC	CASSYGRSYEQYF
TRBV30	.	.	TRBJ2-7	TGTGCCTGGAGCACAGACGACTACGAGCAGTACTTC	CAWSTDDYEQYF
TRBV2	.	.	TRBJ1-5	TGTGCCAGCAGTCCTGGGGTGGGATCTAGCAATCAGCCCCAGCATTTT	CASSPGVGSSNQPQHF
TRBV27	.	.	TRBJ1-4	TGTGCCAGCAGTTGGGGATCCGGGACGGGGGAAAATGAAAAACTGTTTTTT	CASSWGSGTGENEKLFF
TRBV6-5	.	TRBD1	TRBJ2-2	TGTGCCAGCAGGCCCGGACAGGGGCAGATGGGGGAGCTGTTTTTT	CASRPGQGQMGELFF
TRBV4-1	.	.	TRBJ1-5	TGCGCCAGCAGCCAAGATAGGTCAGGGTACGATCAGCCCCAGCATTTT	CASSQDRSGYDQPQHF
TRBV29-1	once	TRBD1	TRBJ2-7	TGCAGCGTTGAAGGGGGGGACAGGGGTGCCTACGAGCAGTACTTC	CSVEGGDRGAYEQYF
TRBV7-9	.	TRBD1	TRBJ2-5	TGTGCCAGCAGCTTAGCGACTAACAGGGGCCAAGAGACCCAGTACTTC	CASSLATNRGQETQYF
TRBV14	few	TRBD1	TRBJ1-2	TGTGCCAGCAGCCTACCGGGACAGGGATACTATGGCTACACCTTC	CASSLPGQGYYGYTF
TRBV4-1	.	TRBD1	TRBJ2-7	TGCGCCAGCAGCCAAGCCCCCGGGCAGGGGGCGGCCTACGAGCAGTACTTC	CASSQAPGQGAAYEQYF
TRBV30	.	.	TRBJ1-2	TGTGCCTGGTCTACAGGGAACTATGGCTACACCTTC	CAWSTGNYGYTF
TRBV7-8	once	TRBD2	TRBJ2-1	TGTGCCAGCAGTCGCCCGACTAGCGGGAGCCCCTCCTACAATGAGCAGTTCTTC	CASSRPTSGSPSYNEQFF
TRBV7-2	.	.	TRBJ1-2	TGTGCCAGCAGCCTGTATGGCTACACCTTC	CASSLYGYTF
TRBV28	once	.	TRBJ2-5	TGTGCCAGCAGCTGGGGACGGAACCAAGAGACCCAGTACTTC	CASSWGRNQETQYF
TRBV9	.	.	TRBJ1-2	TGTGCCAGCAGCGCCCCCCTGTCACGGGGTCCGGCTAACTATGGCTACACCTTC	CASSAPLSRGPANYGYTF
TRBV5-8	.	.	TRBJ1-2	TGTGCCAGCAGCTACTTTAAGGGTGTAGATGGCTACACCTTC	CASSYFKGVDGYTF
TRBV12-5	.	.	TRBJ2-1	TGTGCTAGTGGTTCCCCGTGGAGGGAAGATGAGCAGTTCTTC	CASGSPWREDEQFF
TRBV7-3	.	.	TRBJ1-6	TGTGCCAGCAGCTTGGGCTATAATTCACCCCTCCACTTT	CASSLGYNSPLHF
TRBV2	.	TRBD1	TRBJ1-6	TGTGCCAGCAGGGCAATAGGGACAGATAATTCACCCCTCCACTTT	CASRAIGTDNSPLHF
TRBV4-1	.	.	TRBJ1-2	TGCGCCAGCAGCCAAGATACAGGTACAAACTATGGCTACACCTTC	CASSQDTGTNYGYTF
TRBV13	.	TRBD2	TRBJ2-7	TGTGCCAGCAGCACCTGGGGTAGCGGGGGCTACGAGCAGTACTTC	CASSTWGSGGYEQYF
TRBV14	.	.	TRBJ2-7	TGTGCCAGCAGCCGGAGCTCCTACGAGCAGTACTTC	CASSRSSYEQYF
TRBV29-1	.	.	TRBJ2-1	TGCAGCGTTGAAGATCAGGGTGTGGGGTGGCCTGAGCAGTTCTTC	CSVEDQGVGWPEQFF
TRBV6-1	.	.	TRBJ2-2	TGTGCCAGCAGTGAAGAGGACGGGGAGCTGTTTTTT	CASSEEDGELFF
TRBV7-9	few	.	TRBJ1-2	TGTGCCAGCAGCTTAGGGGGGGATCTGAACTATGGCTACACCTTC	CASSLGGDLNYGYTF
TRBV6-1	.	.	TRBJ1-5	TGTGCCAGCAGTGAGGAGGGGAATCAGCCCCAGCATTTT	CASSEEGNQPQHF
TRBV11-2	.	TRBD2	TRBJ2-1	TGTGCCAGCAGCTTATTTTCTAGCGGGGGGGATTACAATGAGCAGTTCTTC	CASSLFSSGGDYNEQFF
TRBV4-1	.	.	TRBJ2-1	TGCGCCAGCAGCCAAGATGCGGCTAGCAGGTACAATGAGCAGTTCTTC	CASSQDAASRYNEQFF